Following are 3 T cell receptor beta chains from one sample sequenced in a study of blood T cell repertoires in COVID-19. The table came from immunoSEQ multiplex PCR; TCRdb's copy has only in-frame clones and leaves some out. The sample includes about 480,000 clones, roughly nine tenths of them seen just once. The sample consisted of peripheral blood. The origin of the receptors is a young man with COVID-19, enrolled during active disease.

Only a few counts were recorded for this clone. The chain employs TRBV12-3 or TRBV12-4 and TRBJ2-7; tentatively, D is TRBD2 (6 bases). The CDR3 extends over 12 amino acids. Trimming left V 3 bases short and J 6 bases short, with 9 bases between. The CDR3 reads CASSFGGIEQYF. In nucleotides, the CDR3 is TGTGCCAGCAGTTTTGGAGGGATCGAGCAGTACTTC.

V is TRBV19 and J is TRBJ1-5; D is uncertain. This CDR3 contains 17 residues. The V end lost 4 bases, the J end lost 0 bases, and 16 bases lay between the germline ends. Germline V gives CDR1 LNHDA, CDR2 SQIVND (reference sequence). The CDR3 spells CASSNLPRSNSNQPQHF. The CDR3 coding sequence is TGTGCCAGTAGTAACCTCCCTCGCAGTAATAGCAATCAGCCCCAGCATTTT.

The V and J genes are TRBV9 and TRBJ2-1; 10 positions agree with TRBD2. J lost 9 bases, V lost 0 bases, and 12 bases had no gene match. This CDR3 region has 17 residues. The germline CDR1 and CDR2 sequences are SGDLS and YYNGEE. The CDR3 reads CASSVASSGGVTPEQFF. In DNA, the CDR3 is TGTGCCAGCAGCGTAGCTTCCAGCGGGGGGGTTACTCCTGAGCAGTTCTTC.